This T cell receptor beta chain stems from a study of chemoradiotherapy in HPV16-positive cancers (dated 2022 in TCRdb). Study-wide context: Candidate HPV-specific T-cell clones and common TCR motifs were defined by functional T-cell assays performed on cells from a couple of HPV16-positive patients. The study set out to ask whether T-cell immunity against the HPV oncoproteins E6 and E7 changes over the course of chemoradiotherapy and whether that immunity affects survival. TCR repertoires from some 89 patients with HPV-related cancers were then used to track the candidate HPV-specific TCRs and motifs.

The sample holds a few counts of this clone. What antigen it recognizes has not been identified. No base qualities exist here, and no much larger clone lies one base off it. Repertoires were sampled multiple times during chemoradiotherapy, which allowed clonal expansion in the tumor microenvironment to be followed. Spanning cysteine to phenylalanine, the CDR3 consists of 16 amino acids. Of all the DNA, just the CDR3 is kept, 48 bases in frame from base 1. Germline trimming: 4 bases from V, 5 bases from J; junction bases outside gene matches: 10. From a lookup of the germline V gene (reference sequence), CDR1 and CDR2 are SGHKS and YYEKEE. Libraries were prepared through the immunoSEQ multiplex PCR assay. TCRdb obtained this table from immuneACCESS and retained in-frame rearrangements with V and J assigned. These tables miss some clones; where compared with another copy, unresolved V genes account for less than half of the shortfall, and the remainder is unexplained. In this sample the table shows about 8,100 clones, less than 75% of which occur a single time. Less than 25% of the sample comes from the top ten.

The paper's findings and limits, for the study overall: In HPV16-positive patients, expansion of HPV-responsive T cells during chemoradiotherapy was found to be associated with improved recurrence-free survival. The functional definition of HPV-specific T cells came from only a couple of HPV16-positive patients, and the survival association was reported for HPV16-positive patients. Expansion of candidate HPV-specific clones and E7-related TCR motifs was observed in the tumor microenvironment during treatment, whereas no such expansion was observed for non-HPV-specific T cells.

The TCR comes from a human donor with HPV-associated anogenital cancer. This material was obtained from a patient who underwent chemoradiotherapy. The chain was built from TRBV5-5 and TRBJ2-5; a stretch of 11 junction bases matches TRBD2. The CDR3 protein sequence reads: CASSTRLAGLGETQYF. The sequence in DNA is TGTGCCAGCAGCACACGACTAGCGGGACTGGGGGAGACCCAGTACTTC.